A few counts support the clone carrying this T cell receptor (beta chain). What it binds is not known. RNA extraction and reverse transcription yielded cDNA as sequencing template. Only in-frame clones appear in the TCRdb table, and some are missing; sequencing was by immunoSEQ multiplex PCR. The sample lists about 180,000 clones; 51% were seen once. This sample is part of a study of CD8+ T cells in alopecia areata. Study in general: Those treated were given oral tofacitinib at 5 to 10 mg twice daily.

Treatment denoted: oral pan-JAK inhibitor, 5-10 mg twice daily. Per the germline V gene, CDR1 is SGHRS and CDR2 is YFSETQ. The CDR3 is 18 residues long. J gave up 0 bases and V 0 bases, and 4 bases lay outside the gene matches. Notes on the study in general: While patients received tofacitinib, many expanded lesional clones remained present in scalp and blood. Tofacitinib produced a significant decrease in scalp clonality and in expanded CD8+ clones among the top 100.

This sequence joins TRBV5-1 and TRBJ2-1, with 12 bases matching TRBD2. The receptor was derived from a human donor with alopecia areata. Source: CD8+ T cells sorted from blood, taken around week 54, from a patient treated with tofacitinib. The CDR3 sequence is CASSLGLAGVSSYNEQFF. The CDR3 DNA sequence: TGCGCCAGCAGCTTGGGACTAGCGGGGGTCTCCTCCTACAATGAGCAGTTCTTC.